This T cell receptor beta chain was captured in a study of CXCR3-negative and CXCR3-positive naive CD8 T cells. This CDR3 is 20 amino acids long. Germline values: CDR1 MNHEY, CDR2 SMNVEV (reference sequence). Findings and limits, study-wide: Naive cells, whether CXCR3-negative or CXCR3-positive, had similar TRBV-TRBJ usage, while memory cells differed.

Of note for this clonotype: The antigen is undetermined.

In preparing the TRB cDNA libraries, 5' RACE with UMI labels was used. TCRdb reprocessed the 5' RACE reads and reports one entry per CDR3 protein, with no DNA. Its clone listing holds tens of thousands of distinct CDR3 sequences. This receptor was obtained from a human donor in good health. Some clones in this sample may be carry-over from other donors' samples. This chain joins TRBV27 and TRBJ2-1; TCRdb reports TRBD2, a call that lacks DNA to check it against. Sample: memory CD8+ T cells from blood. CDR3 sequence: CASSHDPASGRAGAYNEQFF.